This entry is about one TCR beta chain. Antigen specificity is unknown. Within the sample, other DNA sequences also encode this same CDR3. The sample belongs to a study of siplizumab effects on memory and regulatory T cells. The table came from immunoSEQ multiplex PCR; TCRdb's copy has only in-frame clones and leaves some out. The sample carries over 95,000 clones, about 93% recorded once. The germline gives CDR1 SGHNT, CDR2 YYREEE (reference sequence). The CDR3 loop spans 13 amino acids. V lost 0 bases and J lost 2, with 4 bases in between. Regarding the study as a whole: A small minority of alloreactive clones were mapped to unstimulated subsets.

Source material: non-Treg CD4+ T cells sorted from blood. V is TRBV5-4 and J is TRBJ2-3; D uncertain. The TCR sequence derives from a human donor in good health. DNA for the CDR3: TGTGCCAGCAGCTTGGGGACCACAGATACGCAGTATTTT. Translation: CASSLGTTDTQYF.